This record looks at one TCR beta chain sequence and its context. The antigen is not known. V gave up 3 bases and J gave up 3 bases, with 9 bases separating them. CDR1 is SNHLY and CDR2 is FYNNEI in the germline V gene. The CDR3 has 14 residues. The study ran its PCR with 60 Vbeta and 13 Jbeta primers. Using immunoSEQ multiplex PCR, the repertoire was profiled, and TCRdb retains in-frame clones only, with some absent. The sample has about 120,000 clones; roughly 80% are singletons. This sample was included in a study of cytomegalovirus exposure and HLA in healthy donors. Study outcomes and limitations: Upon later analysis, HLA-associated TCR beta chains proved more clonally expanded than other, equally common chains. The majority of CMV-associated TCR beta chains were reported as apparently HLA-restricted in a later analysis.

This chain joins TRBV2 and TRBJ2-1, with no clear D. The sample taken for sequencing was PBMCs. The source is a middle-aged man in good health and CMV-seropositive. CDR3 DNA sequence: TGTGCCAGCAGTGAGGTGCAGGTCTACAATGAGCAGTTCTTC. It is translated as CASSEVQVYNEQFF.